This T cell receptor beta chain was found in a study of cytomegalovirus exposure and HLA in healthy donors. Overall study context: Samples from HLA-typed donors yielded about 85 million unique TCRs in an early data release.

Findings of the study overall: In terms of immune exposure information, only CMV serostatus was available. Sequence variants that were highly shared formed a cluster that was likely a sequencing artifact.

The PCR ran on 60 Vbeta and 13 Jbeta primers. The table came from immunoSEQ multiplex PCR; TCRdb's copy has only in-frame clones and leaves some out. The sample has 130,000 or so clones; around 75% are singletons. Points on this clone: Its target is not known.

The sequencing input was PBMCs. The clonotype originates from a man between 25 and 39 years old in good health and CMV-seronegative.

CDR3 in amino acids: CASSQGTSGGLKQYF. The DNA of the CDR3 is TGCGCCAGCAGCCAAGGGACTAGCGGGGGACTCAAGCAGTACTTC. The V and J genes are TRBV4-1 and TRBJ2-7; 13 bases are a match to TRBD2. CDR3 length equals 15 residues. The germline gives CDR1 MGHRA, CDR2 YSYEKL. With V trimmed by 1 base and J by 8 bases, 5 bases remained unmatched.